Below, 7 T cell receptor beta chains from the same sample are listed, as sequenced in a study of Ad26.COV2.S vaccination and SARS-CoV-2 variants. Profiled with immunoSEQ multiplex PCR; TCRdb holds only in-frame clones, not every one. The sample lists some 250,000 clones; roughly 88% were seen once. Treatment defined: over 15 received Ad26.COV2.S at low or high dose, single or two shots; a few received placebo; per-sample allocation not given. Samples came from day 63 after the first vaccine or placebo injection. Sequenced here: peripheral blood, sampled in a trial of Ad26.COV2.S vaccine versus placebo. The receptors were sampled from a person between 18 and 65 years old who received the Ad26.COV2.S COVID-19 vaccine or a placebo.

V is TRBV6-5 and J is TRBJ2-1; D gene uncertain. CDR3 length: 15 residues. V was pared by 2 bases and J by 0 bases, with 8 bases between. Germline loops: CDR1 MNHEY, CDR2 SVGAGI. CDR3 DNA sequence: TGTGCCAGCAGTTACGGTGGAGCCTCCTACAATGAGCAGTTCTTC. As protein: CASSYGGASYNEQFF.

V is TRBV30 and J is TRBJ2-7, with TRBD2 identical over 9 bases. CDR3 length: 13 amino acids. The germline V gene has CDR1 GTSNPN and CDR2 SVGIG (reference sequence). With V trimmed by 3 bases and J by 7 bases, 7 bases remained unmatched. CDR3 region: CAWSAGGSGEQYF. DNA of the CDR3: TGTGCCTGGAGCGCGGGGGGGTCGGGAGAGCAGTACTTC.

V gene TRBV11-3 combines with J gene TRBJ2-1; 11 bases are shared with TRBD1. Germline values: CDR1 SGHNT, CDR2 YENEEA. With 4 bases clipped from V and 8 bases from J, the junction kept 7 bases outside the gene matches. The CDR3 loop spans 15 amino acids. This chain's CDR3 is CASSSGQGARYEQFF. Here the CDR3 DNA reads TGTGCCAGCAGCTCAGGACAGGGGGCTAGGTATGAGCAGTTCTTC.

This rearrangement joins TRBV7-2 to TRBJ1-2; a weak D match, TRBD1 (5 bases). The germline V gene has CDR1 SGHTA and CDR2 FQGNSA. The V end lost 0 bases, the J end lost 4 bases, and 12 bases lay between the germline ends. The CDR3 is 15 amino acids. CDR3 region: CASSLAMGLAYGYTF. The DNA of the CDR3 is TGTGCCAGCAGCTTAGCGATGGGGCTCGCCTATGGCTACACCTTC.

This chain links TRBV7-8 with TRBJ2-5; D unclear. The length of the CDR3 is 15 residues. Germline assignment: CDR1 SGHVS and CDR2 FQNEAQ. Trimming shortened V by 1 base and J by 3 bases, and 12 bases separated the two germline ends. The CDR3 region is CASSLEVDREETQYF. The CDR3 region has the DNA TGTGCCAGCAGCTTAGAGGTGGACCGAGAAGAGACCCAGTACTTC.

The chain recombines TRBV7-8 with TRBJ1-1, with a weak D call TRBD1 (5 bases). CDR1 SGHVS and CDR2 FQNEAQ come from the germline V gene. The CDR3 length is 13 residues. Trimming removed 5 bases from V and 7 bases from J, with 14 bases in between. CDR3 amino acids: CASSRWDPREAFF. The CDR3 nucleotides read TGTGCCAGCAGCCGTTGGGACCCTCGTGAAGCTTTCTTT.

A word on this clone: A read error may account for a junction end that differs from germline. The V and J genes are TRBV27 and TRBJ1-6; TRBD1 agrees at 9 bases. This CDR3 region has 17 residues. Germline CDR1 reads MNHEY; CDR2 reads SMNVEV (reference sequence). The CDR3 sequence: CASSLSPGQGYNSPLHF. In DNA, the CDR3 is TGTGCCAGCAGTCTATCGCCGGGACAGGGCTATAATTCACCCCTCCACTTT.